One sample yielded the 22 T cell receptor beta chains listed below, sequenced in a study of molecular identifiers for immune sequencing clone quantification. TCRdb called the PCR reads again in MiXCR, with one record for every CDR3 protein. The table lists roughly 100,000 distinct CDR3 sequences, 30% to 35% of them singletons. Sample: naive CD8+ T cells from blood, with Jurkat cell RNA spiked in. Sample subset: FACS-sorted CD8+CD4-CCR7+CD45RA+ naive T cells. These TCRs come from a human donor in good health. Some libraries in this study had Jurkat cell RNA spiked in.

A note on this clonotype: The CDR3 does not close with the conserved phenylalanine or tryptophan, likely indicating a read error. The rearrangement uses TRBV11-2 and TRBJ1-2; D unresolved. Germline V gene lookup returns CDR1 SGHAT and CDR2 FQNNGV. Trimming took off 5 bases at V and 5 bases at J, with 9 bases between the two ends. The CDR3 extends over 12 amino acids. CDR3 sequence: CASSRMQYGYTY. The DNA of the CDR3 is TGTGCCAGCAGCCGTATGCAGTATGGCTACACCTAC.

The gene calls are TRBV15 and TRBJ2-2, with D hard to call. This CDR3 comprises 14 residues. The germline V gene has CDR1 LNHNV and CDR2 YYDKDF (reference sequence). Trimming shortened V by 0 bases and J by 6 bases, and 8 bases separated the two germline ends. CDR3 sequence: CATSRDPNSGELFF. DNA for the CDR3: TGTGCCACCAGCAGAGATCCTAATTCCGGGGAGCTGTTTTTT.

Comments on this clonotype: The junction differs from germline at one of its ends, possibly a read error. This chain links TRBV6-2 or TRBV6-3 with TRBJ2-3; tentatively, D is TRBD2 (6 bases). This CDR3 has 13 amino acids. Per germline, CDR1 MNHEY and CDR2 SVGEGT. The CDR3 bases are TGTGCCAGCAGTTACCTAGCGTGGGATACGCTGTATTTT. Translated: CASSYLAWDTLYF.

Note on this clonotype: Because the CDR3 is missing its conserved closing phenylalanine or tryptophan, this is likely a read error. The V gene is TRBV13, the J gene TRBJ2-4, with D maybe TRBD1 (7 bases). The germline V gene has CDR1 PRHDT and CDR2 FYEKMQ (reference sequence). This CDR3 comprises 15 residues. Trimming left V 2 bases short and J 9 bases short, with 17 bases between. This CDR3 reads CASSLQGGEGSIQYI. CDR3 DNA sequence: TGTGCCAGCAGCTTACAGGGGGGAGAAGGAAGCATTCAGTACATC.

This clonotype was recorded at least ten times. V is TRBV9 and J is TRBJ2-3; 7 nucleotides agree with TRBD2. This CDR3 contains 15 residues. After removal of 6 bases from V and 2 bases from J, the junction contained 9 bases not matched to a gene. Germline lookup yields CDR1 SGDLS and CDR2 YYNGEE. Written as DNA, the CDR3 is TGTGCCAGCATGCCAGGGAGCGGGACCACAGATACGCAGTATTTT. This sequence encodes CASMPGSGTTDTQYF.

This clonotype was counted ten times or more. The CDR3 coding sequence is TGTGCCAGCAGCATACAGGCTAACTATGGCTACACCTTC. Its translation is CASSIQANYGYTF. This chain connects TRBV5-6 to TRBJ1-2; D possibly corresponds to TRBD1 (5 bases). V was pared by 4 bases and J by 0 bases, with 7 bases between. This CDR3 region has 13 residues. Germline CDR1 reads SGHDT; CDR2 reads YYEEEE.

The V and J genes are TRBV2 and TRBJ2-7; D ambiguous. V dropped 8 bases and J dropped 1 base, with 6 bases sitting between them. The germline V gene has CDR1 SNHLY and CDR2 FYNNEI. This CDR3 has 11 residues. CDR3 region: CASGNSYEQYF. The CDR3 DNA reads as TGTGCCAGCGGGAATTCCTACGAGCAGTACTTC.

This clonotype appeared a single time. A much larger clone differs from this one at a single base, so this may be a read error. V and J are TRBV20-1 and TRBJ2-5, with D uncertain. CDR1 is DFQATT, CDR2 SNEGSKA, per germline (reference sequence). This CDR3 spans 10 amino acids. This chain's CDR3 is CSATEEAQYF. CDR3 sequence (DNA): TGCAGTGCCACCGAAGAGGCCCAGTACTTC.

This clonotype occurred a few times. The chain links TRBV12-3 or TRBV12-4 to TRBJ2-3; 7 bases line up with TRBD2. The trim removed 5 bases at V and 6 bases at J, leaving 11 bases unmatched. The CDR3 is 15 amino acids. CDR3 coding DNA: TGTGCCAGCAGTGGGGTCCCTAGCGGCGGCGATACGCAGTATTTT. It is translated as CASSGVPSGGDTQYF.

With respect to this clonotype: A much larger clone sits a single nucleotide away, making a read error possible. V and J are TRBV5-6 and TRBJ2-5; D unclear. Germline CDR1 SGHDT, CDR2 YYEEEE. The CDR3 runs to 11 residues. The CDR3 DNA sequence: TGTGCCAGCAGCGTGCGAGAGCCCCAGTACTTC. This codes for CASSVREPQYF.

Comments on this clonotype: A much larger clone differs by one base, so this may be a read error. The V and J genes are TRBV2 and TRBJ2-5, with D perhaps TRBD2 (5 bases). This CDR3 is 16 amino acids long. V dropped 2 bases and J dropped 3 bases, with 16 bases sitting between them. Germline CDR1 reads SNHLY; CDR2 reads FYNNEI. The CDR3 DNA reads as TGTGCCAGCAGTGAATACGGTAACGGGGTAAAAGAGACCCAGTACTTC. Encoded protein: CASSEYGNGVKETQYF.

The CDR3 nucleotides are TGTGCCAGCGGCCCACTAGCGGGAGGGTACGAGCAGTACTTC. Translating it yields CASGPLAGGYEQYF. The J gene is TRBJ2-7, the V gene TRBV11-2; TRBD2 matches at 13 bases. CDR1 SGHAT and CDR2 FQNNGV come from the germline V gene. Trimming removed 8 bases from V and 4 bases from J; junction bases left unmatched: 5. CDR3 length equals 14 residues.

To note about this clonotype: A much larger clone sits a single nucleotide away, making a read error possible. The chain is built from TRBV6-4 and TRBJ2-6, with D hard to call. V gave up 6 bases and J gave up 0 bases, with 18 bases separating them. Germline assignment: CDR1 MRHNA and CDR2 SNTAGT. The CDR3 runs to 18 residues. The CDR3 bases are TGTGCCAGCAGCCCCTCCTGGTCATGGGTCTCTGGGGCCAACGTCCTGACTTTC. This gives the protein CASSPSWSWVSGANVLTF.

Regarding this clonotype: A read error may explain this, as a much larger clone is one base away. The conserved final phenylalanine or tryptophan is absent from the CDR3, which likely points to a read error. The chain links TRBV6-2 or TRBV6-3 to TRBJ1-1, with D hard to call. Deletions cut 6 bases from V and 1 base from J, with 15 bases between. This CDR3 region has 15 residues. CDR1 MNHEY and CDR2 SVGEGT come from the germline V gene. In nucleotides, the CDR3 is TGTGCCAGCAGCCCTGATACAGTGACGAACACTGAAGCTTTCATT. It is translated as CASSPDTVTNTEAFI.

Of note for this clonotype: A much more abundant neighbour one base away suggests this may be a read error. V gene TRBV12-3 or TRBV12-4 combines with J gene TRBJ2-5, with 7 bases matching TRBD2. V lost 6 bases, J lost 2 bases, and 9 bases stayed unmatched. CDR3 length equals 15 residues. DNA for the CDR3: TGTGCCAGCAGACATGGACTAGGCGGGCAAGAGACCCAGTACTTC. Translated, it gives CASRHGLGGQETQYF.

This clonotype was recorded many times. V gene TRBV19 combines with J gene TRBJ2-3, with D possibly being TRBD1 or TRBD2 (5 bases each). This CDR3 comprises 11 residues. V was pared by 9 bases and J by 9 bases, with 13 bases between. The germline V gene encodes CDR1 LNHDA and CDR2 SQIVND (reference sequence). This CDR3 is CASSWGRTQYF. The CDR3, as DNA: TGTGCCAGCTCCTGGGGACGGACGCAGTATTTT.

The rearrangement joins TRBV24-1 to TRBJ2-7; D gene ambiguous. Germline assignment: CDR1 KGHDR and CDR2 SFDVKD. The CDR3 contains 13 residues. Trimming removed 0 bases at V and 3 bases at J, with 5 bases between. CDR3 sequence (DNA): TGTGCCACCAGTGATTTGGACGGCTACGAGCAGTACTTC. The encoded protein is CATSDLDGYEQYF.

In the case of this clonotype: No conserved phenylalanine or tryptophan is present at the end of the CDR3, so a read error is the likely explanation. This chain connects TRBV11-2 to TRBJ1-1; D gene uncertain. Germline V lookup: CDR1 SGHAT, CDR2 FQNNGV. The CDR3 is made up of 12 amino acids. The V end lost 5 bases, the J end lost 7 bases, and 11 bases lay between the germline ends. Written as DNA, the CDR3 is TGTGCCAGCAGCCCCCACCCCTTTGAAGCTTTCATT. Its protein product is CASSPHPFEAFI.

The V gene is TRBV4-3, the J gene TRBJ2-3, with 7 nucleotides matching TRBD2. This CDR3 has 15 residues. Trimming took 3 bases from V and 2 from J; bases not matched to a gene: 5. The V gene's germline CDR1 is LGHNA and CDR2 YSLEER. The CDR3 DNA sequence: TGCGCCAGCAGCCAGAGCGGGATACTCACAGATACGCAGTATTTT. This gives the protein CASSQSGILTDTQYF.

About this clonotype: The junction shows a germline mismatch at one end, possibly a read error. The chain uses TRBV28 and TRBJ2-5; no clear D gene. CDR1 is MDHEN and CDR2 is SYDVKM in the germline V gene. There are 15 residues in the CDR3. The CDR3 loop reads CASCFETIVQETQYF. For the CDR3, the DNA is TGCGCCAGCTGTTTCGAGACAATTGTCCAAGAGACCCAGTACTTC.

Worth noting for this clonotype: The CDR3 carries no conserved terminal phenylalanine or tryptophan, so it likely arises from a read error. The CDR3 reads CASSLALLTGPGNTIYL. CDR3 DNA: TGTGCCAGCAGCTTAGCCCTTCTGACAGGGCCTGGAAACACCATATATCTT. The rearrangement joins TRBV13 to TRBJ1-3; TRBD1 aligns across 7 bases. Trimming took 1 base from V and 2 from J; bases not matched to a gene: 8. CDR1 is PRHDT and CDR2 is FYEKMQ in the germline V gene (reference sequence). This CDR3 is built from 17 residues.

Comment on this clonotype: A much larger clone differs from this one at a single base, so this may be a read error. The chain uses TRBV15 and TRBJ2-3; D unresolved. The length of the CDR3 is 14 residues. Germline CDR1 is LNHNV and CDR2 is YYDKDF (reference sequence). The CDR3 DNA reads as TGTGCCGCCAGCAGTATGATGGGCACAGATACGCAGTATTTT. It codes for CAASSMMGTDTQYF.